This TCR beta chain stems from a study of cytomegalovirus exposure and HLA in healthy donors. Donors were nominally healthy when sampled, though unrecorded immune exposures were likely. The study's findings and limits: Overall, approximately 150 TCR beta chains were annotated as cytomegalovirus-associated. For most TCR beta V segments, an earlier analysis put the productive rate at about 87% or about 30% of the time.

Points on this clone: The target antigen is unknown.

CDR3 length: 16 residues. The PCR contained 60 Vbeta and 13 Jbeta primers. Only in-frame clones appear in the TCRdb table, and some are missing; sequencing was by immunoSEQ multiplex PCR. The data contain around 150,000 clones, approximately 80% of them seen just once; the ten biggest clones take up around 1.9%. This chain connects TRBV21-1 to TRBJ1-1; the table's D call TRBD1 went unverified against the DNA. TRBV21-1 corresponds to a pseudogene. Sample: PBMCs. This sequence originates from a man aged 40-49 years in good health and CMV-seronegative. The CDR3 here is CASSKNRGTMNTEAFF. DNA for the CDR3: TGTGCCAGCAGCAAGAACAGGGGGACCATGAACACTGAAGCTTTCTTT.